This TCR beta chain derives from a study of beta chain features in type 1 diabetes. Study context: Taken together, all samples contributed around 100,000,000 examined sorted cells. Study-wide results and limits: Individuals with type 1 diabetes displayed fewer insertions and more deletions at VDJ junctions. Naive, central memory and Treg TCRB repertoires seemed to resemble each other more closely in patients than they did in healthy donors. The study found moderately but significantly shorter TCRB CDR3s in all four CD4+ subsets of Type 1 diabetes patients.

A note on this clone: Its antigen remains unidentified.

As every portion of the isolated RNA was reverse transcribed, the sequencing read expressed TCRB transcripts. The method was immunoSEQ multiplex PCR; TCRdb's version includes in-frame clones alone and lacks a portion of them. This table holds more than 250,000 clones, approximately 16% found once. CDR3 length: 15 residues. The V gene lost 0 bases and the J gene lost 3 bases, with 12 bases spanning the gap. Sequences were obtained from naive CD4+ T cells from blood. The clonotype comes from a man younger than 30 with type 1 diabetes. This chain joins TRBV23-1 and TRBJ2-7; unclear D gene. TRBV23-1 is an ORF; its function is uncertain. The DNA for the CDR3 is TGCGCCAGCAGTCAATCCGAGCCGAAAGACTACGAGCAGTACTTC. Translating gives CASSQSEPKDYEQYF.